The sequence of this T cell receptor beta chain was determined in a study of T-cell reconstitution after alpha-beta-depleted transplantation in children. This clonotype has a count of ten or more. Its antigen is not identified. Findings and limits, study-wide: Where alpha-beta T cells came from about two months after transplant was reportedly several hundred expanded graft clones.

The TCRbeta library was prepared with unique molecular identifiers. TCRdb re-called the PCR reads through MiXCR, storing one row per CDR3 protein. The table shows approximately 200,000 distinct CDR3 sequences, with 6.3% occurring only once. This CDR3 spans 15 amino acids. The V end lost 2 bases, the J end lost 5 bases, and 13 bases lay between the germline ends. CDR1 is KGHSY and CDR2 is FQNENV in the germline V gene. V and J are TRBV16 and TRBJ2-1; D is unclear. This TCR came from a girl under three years old with combined immunodeficiency, due to receive a stem cell transplant. The source material was PBMCs, sampled before TCRalphabeta/CD19-depleted stem cell transplant. The CDR3 nucleotides are TGTGCCAGCAGCCAAGTCACCCTTTACGACAATGAGCAGTTCTTC. Its protein product is CASSQVTLYDNEQFF.